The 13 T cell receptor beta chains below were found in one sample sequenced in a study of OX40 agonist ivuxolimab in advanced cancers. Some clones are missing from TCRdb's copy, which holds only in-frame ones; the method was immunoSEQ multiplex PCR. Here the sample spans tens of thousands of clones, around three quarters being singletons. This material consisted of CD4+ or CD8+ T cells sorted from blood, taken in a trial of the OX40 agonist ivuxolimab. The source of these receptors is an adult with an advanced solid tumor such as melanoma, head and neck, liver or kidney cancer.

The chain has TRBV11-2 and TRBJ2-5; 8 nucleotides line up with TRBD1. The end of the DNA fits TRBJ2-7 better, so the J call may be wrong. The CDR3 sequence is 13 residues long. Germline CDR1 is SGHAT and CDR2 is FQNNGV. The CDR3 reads CASSFGTGYEQYF. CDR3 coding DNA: TGTGCCAGCAGCTTCGGGACAGGCTACGAGCAGTACTTC.

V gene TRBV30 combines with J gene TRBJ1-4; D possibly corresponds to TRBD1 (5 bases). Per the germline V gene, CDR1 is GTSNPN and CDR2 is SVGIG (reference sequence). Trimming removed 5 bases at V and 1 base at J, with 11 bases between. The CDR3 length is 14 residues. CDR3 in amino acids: CAWVRGGTNEKLFF. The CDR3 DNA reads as TGTGCCTGGGTTAGGGGAGGAACTAATGAAAAACTGTTTTTT.

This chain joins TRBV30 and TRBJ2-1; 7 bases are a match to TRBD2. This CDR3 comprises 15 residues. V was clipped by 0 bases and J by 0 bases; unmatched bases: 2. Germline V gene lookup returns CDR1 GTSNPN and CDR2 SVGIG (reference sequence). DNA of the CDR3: TGTGCCTGGAGTGTGGGCGGGAGCTCCTACAATGAGCAGTTCTTC. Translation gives CAWSVGGSSYNEQFF.

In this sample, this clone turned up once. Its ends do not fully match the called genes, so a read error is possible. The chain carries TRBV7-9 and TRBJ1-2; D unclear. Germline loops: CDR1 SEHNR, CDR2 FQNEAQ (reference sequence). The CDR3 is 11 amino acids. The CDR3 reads CASSSDTVSSF. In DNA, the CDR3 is TGTGCCAGCAGCTCTGACACGGTTTCCTCCTTC.

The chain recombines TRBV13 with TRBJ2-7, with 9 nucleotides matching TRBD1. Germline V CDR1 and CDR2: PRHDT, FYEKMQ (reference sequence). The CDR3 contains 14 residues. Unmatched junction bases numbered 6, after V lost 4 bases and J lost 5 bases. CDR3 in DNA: TGTGCCAGCAGCTCCGGACAGGGGAAACACGAGCAGTACTTC. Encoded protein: CASSSGQGKHEQYF.

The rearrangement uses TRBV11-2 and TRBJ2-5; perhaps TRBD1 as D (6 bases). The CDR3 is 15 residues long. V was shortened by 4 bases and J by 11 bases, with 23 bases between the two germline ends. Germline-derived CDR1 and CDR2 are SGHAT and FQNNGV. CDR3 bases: TGTGCCAGCAGCTCTCCCACAGGGTACCTGAGGGAGCAGTACTTC. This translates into CASSSPTGYLREQYF. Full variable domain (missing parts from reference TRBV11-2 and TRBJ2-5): EAGVAQSPRYKIIEKRQSVAFWCNPISGHATLYWYQQILGQGPKLLIQFQNNGVVDDSQLPKDRFSAERLKGVDSTLKIQPAKLEDSAVYLCASSSPTGYLREQYFGPGTRLLVL.

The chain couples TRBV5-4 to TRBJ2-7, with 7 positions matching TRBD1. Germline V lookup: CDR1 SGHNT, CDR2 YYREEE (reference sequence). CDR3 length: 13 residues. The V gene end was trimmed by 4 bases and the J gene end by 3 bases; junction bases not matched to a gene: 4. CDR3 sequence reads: CASSLGQDYEQYF. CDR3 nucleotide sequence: TGTGCCAGCAGCCTTGGACAGGACTACGAGCAGTACTTC.

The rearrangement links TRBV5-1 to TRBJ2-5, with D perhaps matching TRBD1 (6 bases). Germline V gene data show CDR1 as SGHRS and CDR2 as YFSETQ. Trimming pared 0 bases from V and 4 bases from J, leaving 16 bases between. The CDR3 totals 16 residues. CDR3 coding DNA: TGCGCCAGCAGCTTGGAGGGCAGGGGACGGGGAGAGACCCAGTACTTC. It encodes CASSLEGRGRGETQYF.

CDR3 in DNA: TGTGCCAGCAGACACCGCGCTAGCGGGACTAGCACAGATACGCAGTATTTT. Amino acid sequence: CASRHRASGTSTDTQYF. This chain connects TRBV27 to TRBJ2-3; 9 bases are a match to TRBD2. Germline lookup yields CDR1 MNHEY and CDR2 SMNVEV (reference sequence). The junction had 10 bases not matched to a gene; V was cut back by 6 bases and J by 0 bases. The CDR3 has 17 amino acids.

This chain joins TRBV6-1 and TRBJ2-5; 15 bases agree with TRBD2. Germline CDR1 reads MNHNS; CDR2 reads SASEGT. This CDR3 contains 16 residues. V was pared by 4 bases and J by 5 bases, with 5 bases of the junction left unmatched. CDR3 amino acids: CASSGGTSGGQETQYF. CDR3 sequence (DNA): TGTGCCAGCAGTGGCGGGACTAGCGGGGGGCAGGAGACCCAGTACTTC.

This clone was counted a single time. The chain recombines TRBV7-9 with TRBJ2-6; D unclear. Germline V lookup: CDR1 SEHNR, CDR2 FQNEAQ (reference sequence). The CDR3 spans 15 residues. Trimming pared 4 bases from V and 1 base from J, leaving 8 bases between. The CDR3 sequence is CASSYWGSGANVLTF. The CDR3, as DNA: TGTGCCAGCAGCTATTGGGGTTCTGGGGCCAACGTCCTGACTTTC.

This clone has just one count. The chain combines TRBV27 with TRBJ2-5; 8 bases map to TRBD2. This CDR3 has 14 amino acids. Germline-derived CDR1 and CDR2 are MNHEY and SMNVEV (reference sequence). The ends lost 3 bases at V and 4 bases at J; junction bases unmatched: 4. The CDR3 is CASSFGTRGETQYF. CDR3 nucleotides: TGTGCCAGCAGTTTTGGGACTAGAGGAGAGACCCAGTACTTC.

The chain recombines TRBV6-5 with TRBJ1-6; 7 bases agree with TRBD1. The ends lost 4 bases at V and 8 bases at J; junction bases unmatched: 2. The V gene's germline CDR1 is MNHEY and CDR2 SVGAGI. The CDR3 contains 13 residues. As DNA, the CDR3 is TGTGCCAGCAGTTCCACAGGGGATTCACCCCTCCACTTT. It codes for CASSSTGDSPLHF.